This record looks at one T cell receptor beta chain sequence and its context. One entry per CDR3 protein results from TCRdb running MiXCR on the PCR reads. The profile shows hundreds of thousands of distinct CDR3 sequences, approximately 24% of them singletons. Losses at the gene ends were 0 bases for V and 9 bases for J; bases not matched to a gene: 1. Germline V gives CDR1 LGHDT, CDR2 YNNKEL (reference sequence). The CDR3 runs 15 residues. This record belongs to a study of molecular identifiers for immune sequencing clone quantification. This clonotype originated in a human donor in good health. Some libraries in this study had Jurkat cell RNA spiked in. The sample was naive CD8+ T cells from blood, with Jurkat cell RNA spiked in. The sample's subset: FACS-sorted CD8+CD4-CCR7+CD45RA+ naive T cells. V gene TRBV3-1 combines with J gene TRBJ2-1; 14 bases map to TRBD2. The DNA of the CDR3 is TGTGCCAGCAGCCAAGAGGGACTAGCGGGAGTTGAGCAGTTCTTC. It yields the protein CASSQEGLAGVEQFF.